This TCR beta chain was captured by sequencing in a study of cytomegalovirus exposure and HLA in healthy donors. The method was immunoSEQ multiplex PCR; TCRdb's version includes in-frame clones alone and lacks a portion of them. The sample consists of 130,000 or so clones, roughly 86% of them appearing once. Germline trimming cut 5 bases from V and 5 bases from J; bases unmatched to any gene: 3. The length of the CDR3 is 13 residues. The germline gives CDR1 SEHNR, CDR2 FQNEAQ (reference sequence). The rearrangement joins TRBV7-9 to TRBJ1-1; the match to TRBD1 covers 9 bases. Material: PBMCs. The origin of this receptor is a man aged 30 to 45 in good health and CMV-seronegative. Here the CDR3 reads CASSRQGGTEAFF. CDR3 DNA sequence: TGTGCCAGCAGCCGACAGGGGGGGACTGAAGCTTTCTTT.